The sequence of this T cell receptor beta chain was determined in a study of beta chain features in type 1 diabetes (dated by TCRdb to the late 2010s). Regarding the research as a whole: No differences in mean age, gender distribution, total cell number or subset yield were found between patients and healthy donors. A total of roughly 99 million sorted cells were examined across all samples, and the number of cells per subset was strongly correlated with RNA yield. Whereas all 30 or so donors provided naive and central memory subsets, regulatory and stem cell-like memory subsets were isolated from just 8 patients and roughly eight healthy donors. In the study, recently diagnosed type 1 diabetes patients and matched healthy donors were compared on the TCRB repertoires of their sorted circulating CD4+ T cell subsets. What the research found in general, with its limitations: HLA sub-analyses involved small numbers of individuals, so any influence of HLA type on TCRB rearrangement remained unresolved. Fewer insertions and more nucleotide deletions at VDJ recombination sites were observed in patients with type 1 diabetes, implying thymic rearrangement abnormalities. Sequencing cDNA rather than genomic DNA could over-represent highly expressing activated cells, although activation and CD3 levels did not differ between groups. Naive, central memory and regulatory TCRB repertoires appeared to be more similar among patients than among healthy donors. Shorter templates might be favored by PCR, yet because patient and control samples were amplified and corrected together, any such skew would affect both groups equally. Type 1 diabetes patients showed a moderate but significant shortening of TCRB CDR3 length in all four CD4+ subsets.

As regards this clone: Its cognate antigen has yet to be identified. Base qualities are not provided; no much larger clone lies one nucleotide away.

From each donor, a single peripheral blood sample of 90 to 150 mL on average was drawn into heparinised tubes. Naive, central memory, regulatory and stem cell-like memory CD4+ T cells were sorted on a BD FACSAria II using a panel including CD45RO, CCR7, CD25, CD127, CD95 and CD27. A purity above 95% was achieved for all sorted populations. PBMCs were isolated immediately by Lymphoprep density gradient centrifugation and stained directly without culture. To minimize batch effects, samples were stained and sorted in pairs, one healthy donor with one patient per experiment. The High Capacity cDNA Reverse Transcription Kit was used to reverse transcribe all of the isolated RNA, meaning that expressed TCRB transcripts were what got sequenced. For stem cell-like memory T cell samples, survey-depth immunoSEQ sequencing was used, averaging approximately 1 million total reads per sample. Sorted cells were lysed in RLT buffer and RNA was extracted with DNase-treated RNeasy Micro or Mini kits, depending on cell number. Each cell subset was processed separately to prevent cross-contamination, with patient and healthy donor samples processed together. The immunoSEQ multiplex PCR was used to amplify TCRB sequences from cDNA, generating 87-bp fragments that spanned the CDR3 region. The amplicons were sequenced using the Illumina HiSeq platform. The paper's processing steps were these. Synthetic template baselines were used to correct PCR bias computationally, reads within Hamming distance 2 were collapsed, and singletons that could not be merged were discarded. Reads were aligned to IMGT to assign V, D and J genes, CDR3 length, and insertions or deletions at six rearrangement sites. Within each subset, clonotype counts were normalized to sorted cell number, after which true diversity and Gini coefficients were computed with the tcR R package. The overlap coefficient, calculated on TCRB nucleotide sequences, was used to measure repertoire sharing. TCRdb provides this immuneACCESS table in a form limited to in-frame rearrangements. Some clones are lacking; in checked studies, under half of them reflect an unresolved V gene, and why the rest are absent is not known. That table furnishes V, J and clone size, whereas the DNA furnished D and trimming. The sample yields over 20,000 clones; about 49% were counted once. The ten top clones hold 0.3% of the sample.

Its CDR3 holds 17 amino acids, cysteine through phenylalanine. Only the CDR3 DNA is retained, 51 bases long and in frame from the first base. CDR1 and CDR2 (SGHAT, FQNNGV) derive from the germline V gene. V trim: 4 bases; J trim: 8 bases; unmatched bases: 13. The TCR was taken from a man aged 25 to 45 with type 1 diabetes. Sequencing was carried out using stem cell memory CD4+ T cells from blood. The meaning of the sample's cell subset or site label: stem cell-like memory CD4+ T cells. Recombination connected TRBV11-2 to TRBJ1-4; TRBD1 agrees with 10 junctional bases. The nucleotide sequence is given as TGTGCCAGCAGCTCGTCCCGGGACAGGGGAGGAGGAGAAAAACTGTTTTTT. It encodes CASSSSRDRGGGEKLFF.